Listed below are T cell receptor beta chains from one sample, sequenced in a study of cytomegalovirus exposure and HLA in healthy donors. Data came from immunoSEQ multiplex PCR; TCRdb stores just in-frame clones and leaves some out. This sample has 150,000 to 200,000 clones, with roughly 74% found just once. The sample was PBMCs. The receptors stem from a man younger than 35 in good health and CMV-seropositive. Both conserved end residues are part of each CDR3.

j_gene: TRBJ2-2
v_gene: TRBV15
CDR3aa: CATNQGGTGELFF

j_gene: TRBJ2-5
v_gene: TRBV11-2
CDR3aa: CASSLDPLGQGWQETQYF

j_gene: TRBJ1-2
v_gene: TRBV29-1
CDR3aa: CSVEVQGRYGYTF

j_gene: TRBJ2-6
v_gene: TRBV28
CDR3aa: CASRTGGALSGANVLTF

j_gene: TRBJ1-1
v_gene: TRBV10-1
CDR3aa: CASSLDRATEAFF

j_gene: TRBJ2-3
v_gene: TRBV9
CDR3aa: CASSARGVGLELADTQYF

j_gene: TRBJ1-1
v_gene: TRBV6-5
CDR3aa: CASSWAGIPNTEAFF

j_gene: TRBJ1-5
v_gene: TRBV6-1
CDR3aa: CASSPRGRGQPQHF

j_gene: NA
v_gene: TRBV6-5
CDR3aa: CASRPRDSAYEQYF

j_gene: TRBJ2-5
v_gene: TRBV5-4
CDR3aa: CASSLAAGRETQYF

j_gene: TRBJ2-7
v_gene: TRBV18
CDR3aa: CASSVGTDYEQYF

j_gene: TRBJ2-1
v_gene: TRBV4-2
CDR3aa: CASSRGNEQFF

j_gene: TRBJ2-7
v_gene: TRBV7-2
CDR3aa: CASSLYEQYF

j_gene: TRBJ1-3
v_gene: TRBV11-2
CDR3aa: CASTRRRGSGNTIYF

j_gene: TRBJ2-7
v_gene: TRBV2
CDR3aa: CASRPGLAGSEQYF

j_gene: TRBJ2-7
v_gene: TRBV30
CDR3aa: CAWRNNRDRGGTVQYF